These 28 T cell receptor beta chains were all obtained from the same sample, sequenced in a study of T-cell memory formation after mild COVID-19. TCRdb redid the calling of the 5' RACE reads with MiXCR, one entry per CDR3 protein. This table has around 400,000 distinct CDR3 sequences, approximately 25% appearing once. Sequencing was performed on PBMCs or a T cell subset sorted from them (not recorded which). These receptors all stem from an adult woman who had mild COVID-19 (a few samples of this study predate the infection). Cell type and time point are not known.

This clonotype appeared a few times. The chain recombines TRBV12-3 or TRBV12-4 with TRBJ2-2; no reliable D call. V gave up 6 bases and J gave up 6 bases, with 11 bases separating them. The CDR3 extends over 13 amino acids. CDR3 in DNA: TGTGCCAGCAGGGCCCTAGAAGCCGGGGAGCTGTTTTTT. Translating gives CASRALEAGELFF.

This rearrangement joins TRBV9 to TRBJ2-2; TRBD2 is a possible D gene (5 bases). V was shortened by 2 bases and J by 5 bases, with 16 bases between the two germline ends. The CDR3 spans 16 residues. Germline values: CDR1 SGDLS, CDR2 YYNGEE. This CDR3 reads CASSVRGLPGTGELFF. The CDR3 region has the DNA TGTGCCAGCAGCGTCCGGGGTCTCCCGGGGACCGGGGAGCTGTTTTTT.

The V gene is TRBV7-9, the J gene TRBJ1-1; D gene uncertain. This CDR3 is 15 amino acids long. The germline V gene has CDR1 SEHNR and CDR2 FQNEAQ (reference sequence). V was cut by 5 bases and J by 3 bases, with 16 bases left in between. Here the CDR3 reads CASSRIPPEYTEAFF. The CDR3 nucleotides are TGTGCCAGCAGCCGGATTCCCCCGGAGTACACTGAAGCTTTCTTT.

V gene TRBV10-3 combines with J gene TRBJ2-7; TRBD2 matches 10 bases. With 8 bases clipped from V and 2 bases from J, the junction kept 15 bases outside the gene matches. CDR1 is ENHRY, CDR2 SYGVKD, per germline. The CDR3 extends over 17 amino acids. The CDR3 nucleotides are TGTGCCATCTCCTCGAGACTACTAGCGGGAACTGCCTACGAGCAGTACTTC. Its translation is CAISSRLLAGTAYEQYF.

This chain joins TRBV29-1 and TRBJ1-1, with 7 bases matching TRBD1. From germline, CDR1 is SQVTM and CDR2 ANQGSEA. The CDR3 covers 13 residues. The J segment lost 1 base and the V segment lost 4 bases, leaving 3 bases of the junction unmatched. This CDR3 reads CSVVDRRNTEAFF. The CDR3 nucleotides are TGCAGCGTTGTGGACAGGAGGAACACTGAAGCTTTCTTT.

The J gene is TRBJ1-4, the V gene TRBV7-8, with a weak D call TRBD1 (5 bases). CDR1 SGHVS and CDR2 FQNEAQ come from the germline V gene. V lost 6 bases and J 4 bases, leaving 12 bases between the germline ends. The CDR3 loop spans 14 amino acids. For the CDR3, the DNA is TGTGCCAGCAGGGGGGGAGAGGGTAATGAAAAACTGTTTTTT. Its protein is CASRGGEGNEKLFF.

The gene calls are TRBV20-1 and TRBJ1-2, with a possible D match to TRBD1 (6 bases). V was trimmed by 0 bases and J by 4 bases, leaving 15 bases between them. There are 15 residues in the CDR3. Germline CDR1 and CDR2: DFQATT and SNEGSKA (reference sequence). The DNA of the CDR3 is TGCAGTGCTAGAGACCCACGGGGGGGCCCCTATGGCTACACCTTC. It codes for CSARDPRGGPYGYTF.

This clonotype was counted a few times. This chain joins TRBV3-1 and TRBJ2-1, with 11 bases lining up with TRBD1. This CDR3 comprises 15 residues. Germline V gene data show CDR1 as LGHDT and CDR2 as YNNKEL (reference sequence). Trimming cost V 4 bases and J 6 bases; bases outside gene matches: 5. CDR3 in DNA: TGTGCCAGCAGCCGCGGGACAGGGGGTTTCAATGAGCAGTTCTTC. Translated, it gives CASSRGTGGFNEQFF.

This clonotype has more than one count but fewer than ten. The chain combines TRBV12-3 or TRBV12-4 with TRBJ1-2, with 7 bases matching TRBD1. The ends lost 6 bases at V and 8 bases at J; junction bases unmatched: 12. The CDR3 contains 14 residues. The CDR3 is CASRLGQLRTGYTF. The CDR3 nucleotides are TGTGCCAGCAGACTGGGACAGTTACGAACAGGCTACACCTTC.

The CDR3 sequence is CSANPGEANQPQHF. The CDR3 coding sequence is TGCAGTGCTAACCCCGGGGAAGCAAATCAGCCCCAGCATTTT. This chain links TRBV20-1 with TRBJ1-5, with D unclear. V was trimmed by 4 bases and J by 4 bases, leaving 14 bases between them. This CDR3 comprises 14 residues. CDR1 and CDR2 from the germline V gene are DFQATT and SNEGSKA (reference sequence).

This clonotype was seen at least ten times. The V and J genes are TRBV14 and TRBJ2-3; 13 bases align to TRBD2. Trimming at V came to 5 bases and at J to 4 bases, leaving 9 bases not matched to a gene. This CDR3 is 17 amino acids long. CDR1 SGHDN and CDR2 FVKESK come from the germline V gene. The CDR3 region is CASSTLLAGGLADTQYF. The CDR3 nucleotides are TGTGCCAGCAGCACTCTACTAGCGGGGGGGCTGGCAGATACGCAGTATTTT.

This clonotype came up a few times. V gene TRBV25-1 combines with J gene TRBJ2-7; a weak D match, TRBD1 (6 bases). From germline, CDR1 is MGHDK and CDR2 SYGVNS. The CDR3 runs 15 residues. The V and J ends lost 2 bases and 4 bases respectively, with 15 bases between them. The CDR3 is CASSEETGRDYEQYF. CDR3 DNA sequence: TGTGCCAGCAGTGAAGAGACAGGCAGGGATTACGAGCAGTACTTC.

This clonotype occurred a few times. The chain uses TRBV4-3 and TRBJ2-5, with 8 bases that match TRBD2. V lost 0 bases and J lost 7; bases outside the gene matches: 10. Germline assignment: CDR1 LGHNA and CDR2 YSLEER. CDR3 size: 16 residues. As DNA, the CDR3 is TGCGCCAGCAGCCAAGATGGGAGTCGTGCGGGGGGGACCCAGTACTTC. Amino acid sequence: CASSQDGSRAGGTQYF.

This clonotype was counted once. This chain uses TRBV19 with TRBJ1-1; 7 bases are shared with TRBD1. This CDR3 has 18 residues. The V segment lost 1 base and the J segment 1 base; nucleotides outside the gene matches: 12. Germline V gene data show CDR1 as LNHDA and CDR2 as SQIVND (reference sequence). CDR3 DNA: TGTGCCAGTAGTATAGGACCGGACAGGTTGGTTGAGAACACTGAAGCTTTCTTT. Translated, it gives CASSIGPDRLVENTEAFF.

The chain joins TRBV19 to TRBJ2-3, with a possible D match to TRBD2 (6 bases). This CDR3 contains 11 residues. Trimming took 5 bases from V and 10 from J, leaving 10 bases between them. CDR1 is LNHDA, CDR2 SQIVND, per germline (reference sequence). The CDR3 loop is CASSGGSAQYF. CDR3 DNA sequence: TGTGCCAGTAGTGGAGGGTCTGCGCAGTATTTT.

This clonotype appeared a few times. The V call is TRBV4-1, the J call TRBJ2-7; no firm D call. Trimming stripped 2 bases from V and 3 bases from J, with 14 bases between. The CDR3 runs 15 residues. Germline V gene data show CDR1 as MGHRA and CDR2 as YSYEKL. CDR3 sequence reads: CASSQFVSVDYEQYF. The CDR3 DNA is TGCGCCAGCAGCCAATTTGTATCGGTGGACTACGAGCAGTACTTC.

This clonotype was counted a few times. The rearrangement uses TRBV4-2 and TRBJ1-3, with D unresolved. Between the trimmed V and J ends, which lost 0 bases and 0 bases, there was a span of 6 bases. The V gene's germline CDR1 is LGHNA and CDR2 YNFKEQ. This CDR3 is 15 amino acids long. The CDR3 loop is CASSQDRHSGNTIYF. The CDR3 DNA reads as TGTGCCAGCAGCCAAGACAGGCACTCTGGAAACACCATATATTTT.

This clonotype was observed a few times. The CDR3 DNA reads TGTGCCAGCTCACCGGGACAGGGGGCCACCTACGAGCAGTTCTTC. Translated: CASSPGQGATYEQFF. V usage is TRBV18 and J usage is TRBJ2-1; 12 bases match TRBD1. V shed 3 bases, J shed 10 bases, and the junction held 7 bases outside the gene matches. Germline assignment: CDR1 KGHSH and CDR2 LQKENI. The CDR3 is made up of 15 amino acids.

This clonotype showed up many times. V is TRBV5-1 and J is TRBJ2-1; D may be TRBD1 or TRBD2 (5 bases each). The germline gives CDR1 SGHRS, CDR2 YFSETQ. This CDR3 spans 15 amino acids. V was pared by 0 bases and J by 2 bases, with 9 bases between. The CDR3 region is CASSLGGGTYNEQFF. CDR3 in DNA: TGCGCCAGCAGCTTGGGTGGGGGTACCTACAATGAGCAGTTCTTC.

This chain connects TRBV5-1 to TRBJ1-1; D is unclear. V lost 0 bases and J lost 1, with 7 bases in between. The CDR3 contains 14 residues. In germline, CDR1 is SGHRS, CDR2 YFSETQ. This CDR3 reads CASSLGPTNTEAFF. For the CDR3, the DNA is TGCGCCAGCAGCTTGGGACCGACGAACACTGAAGCTTTCTTT.

The genes are TRBV5-1 and TRBJ2-1; D perhaps matches TRBD2 (6 bases). V was pared by 0 bases and J by 5 bases, with 12 bases between. The CDR3 has 15 residues. Germline V gives CDR1 SGHRS, CDR2 YFSETQ. For the CDR3, the DNA is TGCGCCAGCAGCTTGGCGCTAGCGCCAAACAATGAGCAGTTCTTC. Translating it yields CASSLALAPNNEQFF.

V and J are TRBV24-1 and TRBJ2-1; 9 bases are shared with TRBD1. This CDR3 has 16 residues. Germline V gene lookup returns CDR1 KGHDR and CDR2 SFDVKD. Trimming at V came to 4 bases and at J to 1 base, leaving 4 bases not matched to a gene. The CDR3 coding sequence is TGTGCCACCAGTGACTACGGACAGGGGTCCTACAATGAGCAGTTCTTC. As protein: CATSDYGQGSYNEQFF.

This chain joins TRBV3-1 and TRBJ2-7; D may be TRBD1 (6 bases). The CDR3 has 14 residues. CDR1 and CDR2 (germline): LGHDT, YNNKEL (reference sequence). V lost 4 bases and J lost 5, with 15 bases in between. In nucleotides, the CDR3 is TGTGCCAGCAGCCCGGGACAAGGCGGGCACGAGCAGTACTTC. As protein: CASSPGQGGHEQYF.

This sequence joins TRBV19 and TRBJ1-2; a possible D gene is TRBD1 (6 bases). The germline V gene encodes CDR1 LNHDA and CDR2 SQIVND (reference sequence). CDR3 length equals 15 residues. Trimming pared 3 bases from V and 2 bases from J, leaving 13 bases between. CDR3 sequence (DNA): TGTGCCAGTAGTATGGCCGGGACACCGAACTATGGCTACACCTTC. Its protein product is CASSMAGTPNYGYTF.

This clonotype appeared a few times. V gene TRBV12-3 or TRBV12-4 combines with J gene TRBJ2-6, with D tentatively TRBD1 (5 bases). This CDR3 comprises 16 residues. V was pared by 5 bases and J by 2 bases, with 13 bases between. CDR3 protein: CASSPLQGAGANVLTF. CDR3 coding DNA: TGTGCCAGCAGTCCGCTGCAGGGCGCTGGGGCCAACGTCCTGACTTTC.

This sequence joins TRBV7-8 and TRBJ2-2, with D possibly TRBD1 on 5 matching bases. The CDR3 length is 15 residues. V was pared by 5 bases and J by 6 bases, with 16 bases between. CDR1 is SGHVS, CDR2 FQNEAQ, per germline. Written as DNA, the CDR3 is TGTGCCAGCAGCCCATCTCGGCAGGGATCCGGGGAGCTGTTTTTT. Protein sequence: CASSPSRQGSGELFF.

This clonotype has more than one count but fewer than ten. The chain combines TRBV6-1 with TRBJ1-1; 7 nucleotides agree with TRBD1. J was trimmed by 4 bases and V by 5 bases; bases with no gene match: 7. The CDR3 loop spans 14 amino acids. The germline V gene has CDR1 MNHNS and CDR2 SASEGT. CDR3 in amino acids: CASSRTGRGTEAFF. The CDR3 region has the DNA TGTGCCAGCAGTAGGACAGGCCGGGGCACTGAAGCTTTCTTT.

The chain carries TRBV18 and TRBJ2-3; 12 bases align to TRBD2. The CDR3 is 17 amino acids. Per germline, CDR1 KGHSH and CDR2 LQKENI. V shed 3 bases, J shed 14 bases, and the junction held 18 bases outside the gene matches. CDR3: CASSPSTSGRQTFRGYF. The CDR3 nucleotides read TGTGCCAGCTCACCTTCGACTAGCGGGAGACAGACCTTTAGGGGGTATTTT.